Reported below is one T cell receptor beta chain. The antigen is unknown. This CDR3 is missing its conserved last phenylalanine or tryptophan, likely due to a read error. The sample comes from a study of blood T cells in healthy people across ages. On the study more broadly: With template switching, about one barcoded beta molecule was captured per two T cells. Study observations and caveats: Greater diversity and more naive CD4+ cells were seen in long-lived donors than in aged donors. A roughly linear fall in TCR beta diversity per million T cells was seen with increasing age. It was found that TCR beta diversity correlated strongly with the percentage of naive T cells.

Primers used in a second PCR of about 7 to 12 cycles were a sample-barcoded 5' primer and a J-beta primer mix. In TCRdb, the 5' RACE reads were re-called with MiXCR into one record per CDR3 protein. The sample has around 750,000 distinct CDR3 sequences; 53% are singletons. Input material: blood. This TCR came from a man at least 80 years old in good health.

In DNA form, the CDR3 reads TGCAGTGCTAGCCGGGGCCAAGAGACCCAGTACTTA. This translates into CSASRGQETQYL. The V gene is TRBV20-1, the J gene TRBJ2-5, with a possible D match to TRBD2 (5 bases). The germline CDR1 and CDR2 sequences are DFQATT and SNEGSKA (reference sequence). V lost 3 bases, J lost 1 base, and 6 bases lay in between. CDR3 size: 12 residues.